This paragraph reports one T cell receptor beta chain. Its matching antigen is unknown. The data are from a study of long-term antiretroviral therapy in people with HIV. Regarding the study as a whole: The study found narrower CDR3 length ranges in HIV repertoires than in controls. Blood dates from the mid-2000s to the late 2010s, possibly under older ART regimens.

The libraries were made with immunoSEQ v3.0 at survey level. For each individual sample, sequencing targeted roughly 40,000-50,000 T-cell genomes. Clones were sequenced by immunoSEQ multiplex PCR, and TCRdb holds only the in-frame ones, with some missing. The data show around 14,000 clones, more than 60% seen once. Looked up from germline, CDR1 is MGHDK and CDR2 is SYGVNS. The CDR3 is 11 amino acids. V shed 3 bases and J shed 9 bases, with 6 bases lying between them. Before they underwent DNA extraction, samples held about 1-10 million cryopreserved PBMC. The TCR was taken from a man aged 40-55 years with HIV. This rearrangement joins TRBV25-1 to TRBJ2-4; TRBD1 might be the D (5 bases). The material was unsorted PBMCs, obtained 1.3 years before starting antiretroviral therapy. CDR3: CASSDRGIQYF. In DNA, the CDR3 is TGTGCCAGCAGTGATAGGGGCATTCAGTACTTC. Looking up the rest from reference TRBV25-1 and TRBJ2-4 gives the full variable domain: EADIYQTPRYLVIGTGKKITLECSQTMGHDKMYWYQQDPGMELHLIHYSYGVNSTEKGDLSSESTVSRIRTEHFPLTLESARPSHTSQYLCASSDRGIQYFGAGTRLSVL.